A single sample is the source of the 12 T cell receptor beta chains below, sequenced in a study of control samples from healthy donors and cancer patients. Libraries were prepared by immunoSEQ multiplex PCR; TCRdb keeps only in-frame clonotypes and omits some of them. The sample yields 170,000 or so clones, about nine tenths seen once. Material: blood. The receptors here all came from a woman aged 40 to 50 in good health.

The gene calls are TRBV4-2 and TRBJ1-2; D might be TRBD1 (6 bases). The germline gives CDR1 LGHNA, CDR2 YNFKEQ. Trimming removed 5 bases at V and 2 bases at J, with 9 bases between. The CDR3 totals 13 residues. The CDR3 is CASSAQGNYGYTF. CDR3 nucleotides: TGTGCCAGCAGCGCTCAGGGGAACTATGGCTACACCTTC.

The chain employs TRBV20-1 and TRBJ1-3; D possibly corresponds to TRBD1 (5 bases). V shed 7 bases and J shed 5 bases, with 9 bases lying between them. The CDR3 consists of 11 residues. Germline loops: CDR1 DFQATT, CDR2 SNEGSKA (reference sequence). The CDR3 sequence is CSGEGRNTIYF. In DNA form, the CDR3 reads TGCAGTGGGGAGGGGCGAAACACCATATATTTT.

This rearrangement joins TRBV9 to TRBJ1-2, with 7 bases fitting TRBD1. V lost 3 bases and J lost 7; bases outside the gene matches: 9. Germline CDR1 and CDR2: SGDLS and YYNGEE. The CDR3 has 14 amino acids. In DNA, the CDR3 is TGTGCCAGCAGCGCCTCGGAGGGGGCGAGTGGCTACACCTTC. Translating it yields CASSASEGASGYTF.

The rearrangement links TRBV29-1 to TRBJ1-2; weak D call: TRBD1 (6 bases). Germline values: CDR1 SQVTM, CDR2 ANQGSEA. There are 15 residues in the CDR3. The germline V and J ends were trimmed by 0 bases and 0 bases, with 11 bases remaining between them. The CDR3, as DNA: TGCAGCGTTGAAGATTGGGACACTACTAACTATGGCTACACCTTC. It codes for CSVEDWDTTNYGYTF.

The V and J genes are TRBV18 and TRBJ2-3; TRBD2 matches 11 bases. This CDR3 has 15 amino acids. Germline V gene lookup returns CDR1 KGHSH and CDR2 LQKENI. V lost 3 bases and J lost 4; bases outside the gene matches: 3. CDR3 coding DNA: TGTGCCAGCTCACCTAATAGCGGGGGGGCAGATACGCAGTATTTT. The encoded protein is CASSPNSGGADTQYF.

V usage is TRBV11-2 and J usage is TRBJ1-2; the D is unclear. Germline V CDR1 and CDR2: SGHAT, FQNNGV. V dropped 5 bases and J dropped 2 bases, with 9 bases sitting between them. The CDR3 length is 13 residues. The CDR3 region has the DNA TGTGCCAGCAGCCCTCAGGAAAACTATGGCTACACCTTC. This sequence encodes CASSPQENYGYTF.

CDR3 sequence: CASSEKDRVAGNTIYF. CDR3 bases: TGTGCCAGCAGTGAGAAGGACAGGGTGGCTGGAAACACCATATATTTT. The rearrangement uses TRBV6-1 and TRBJ1-3; 8 nucleotides agree with TRBD1. After removal of 3 bases from V and 2 bases from J, the junction contained 6 bases not matched to a gene. CDR1 and CDR2 (germline): MNHNS, SASEGT. This CDR3 is 16 amino acids long.

The DNA of the CDR3 is TGTGCCAGCAGCGGGCCACAGGGATATACGCAGTATTTT. This translates into CASSGPQGYTQYF. The J gene is TRBJ2-3, the V gene TRBV5-4; TRBD1 might be the D (6 bases). Germline CDR1 is SGHNT and CDR2 is YYREEE (reference sequence). Trimming took 4 bases from V and 7 from J, leaving 13 bases between them. The CDR3 has 13 amino acids. The full variable domain, in which reference TRBV5-4 and TRBJ2-3 provide the parts outside the CDR3, is ETGVTQSPTHLIKTRGQQVTLRCSSQSGHNTVSWYQQALGQGPQFIFQYYREEENGRGNFPPRFSGLQFPNYSSELNVNALELDDSALYLCASSGPQGYTQYFGPGTRLTVL.

The chain is built from TRBV2 and TRBJ2-5; 7 positions agree with TRBD1. This CDR3 is 13 amino acids long. V lost 6 bases and J lost 2; bases outside the gene matches: 3. CDR1 is SNHLY, CDR2 FYNNEI, per germline. The CDR3 DNA reads TGTGCCAGCAGGTACAGGGGACAAGAGACCCAGTACTTC. This gives the protein CASRYRGQETQYF.

The genes are TRBV7-9 and TRBJ1-6; D call uncertain. Deletions cut 1 base from V and 9 bases from J, with 13 bases between. CDR1 is SEHNR and CDR2 is FQNEAQ in the germline V gene (reference sequence). There are 15 residues in the CDR3. This CDR3 reads CASSLVNPAGSPLHF. The CDR3 nucleotides are TGTGCCAGCAGCTTAGTGAACCCGGCGGGTTCACCCCTCCACTTT.

A few counts support this clone. CDR3: CASRRGAENTEAFF. CDR3 nucleotides: TGTGCCAGCCGTAGGGGGGCCGAGAACACTGAAGCTTTCTTT. This chain connects TRBV10-3 to TRBJ1-1; TRBD1 might be the D (6 bases). Germline CDR1 is ENHRY and CDR2 is SYGVKD. This CDR3 has 14 residues. Trimming took 10 bases from V and 1 from J, leaving 16 bases between them.

CDR3 region: CASSPYMSTTNEKLFF. The CDR3 region has the DNA TGTGCCAGCAGCCCATATATGTCGACAACTAATGAAAAACTGTTTTTT. V and J are TRBV7-8 and TRBJ1-4, with D unclear. Germline V CDR1 and CDR2: SGHVS, FQNEAQ. Between the trimmed V and J ends, which lost 5 bases and 0 bases, there was a span of 13 bases. CDR3 length equals 16 residues.